This T cell receptor (beta chain) was obtained from a study of CD4 T cells in relation to SARS-CoV-2 and coronaviruses. As for the study in general: After less than 11 days of antigen culture, PBMC TCR beta CDR3s were sequenced.

V lost 0 bases to trimming and J lost 7 bases, with 7 bases between them. This CDR3 region has 13 residues. In germline, CDR1 is MGHRA, CDR2 YSYEKL. CD4+ T cells from unexposed donors were obtained before the COVID-19 pandemic (2011-2018). After about 10 days of culture, CD4+ T cells were isolated. Each well had approximately 2 million PBMCs in about 5% human AB serum with IL-2. Notes on this clone: Its antigen is not identified.

TCRdb's table, derived via immunoSEQ multiplex PCR, lists solely in-frame clones and lacks some. The sample carries approximately 22,000 clones, about 70% recorded once. This clonotype was sampled from a human donor in good health. Input material: CD4+ T cells from PBMCs, cultured in vitro. This sequence joins TRBV4-1 and TRBJ1-5; D not resolved. The CDR3 DNA sequence: TGCGCCAGCAGCCAAGATATGGGGCAGCCCCAGCATTTT. It is translated as CASSQDMGQPQHF.